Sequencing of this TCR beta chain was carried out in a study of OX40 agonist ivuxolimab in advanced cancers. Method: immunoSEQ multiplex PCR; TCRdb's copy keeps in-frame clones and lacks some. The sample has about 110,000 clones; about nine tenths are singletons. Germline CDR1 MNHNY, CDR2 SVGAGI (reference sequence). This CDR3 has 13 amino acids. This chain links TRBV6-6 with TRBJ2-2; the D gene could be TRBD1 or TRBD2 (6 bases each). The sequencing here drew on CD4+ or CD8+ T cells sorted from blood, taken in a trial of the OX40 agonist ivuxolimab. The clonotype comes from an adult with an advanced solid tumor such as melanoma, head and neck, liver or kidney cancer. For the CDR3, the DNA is TGTGGACTTAGGGGGGAGAACACCGGGGAGCTGTTTTTT. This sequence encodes CGLRGENTGELFF.